A single sample is the source of the 3 T cell receptor beta chains below, sequenced in a study of tumor-infiltrating lymphocytes in localized non-small cell lung cancer. Assay: immunoSEQ multiplex PCR; the TCRdb copy retains only in-frame clones and omits some. Among about 10,000 clones listed, roughly 80% were seen once. The sequenced sample consisted of uninvolved lung tissue not adjacent to the tumor. The origin of the receptors is a human donor with non-small cell lung cancer.

V gene TRBV27 combines with J gene TRBJ2-4, with 7 nucleotides matching TRBD2. The length of the CDR3 is 16 residues. Germline values: CDR1 MNHEY, CDR2 SMNVEV (reference sequence). Unmatched junction bases numbered 15, after V lost 8 bases and J lost 5 bases. The CDR3 nucleotides read TGTGCCAGCCCCCGGCCGAGCGGGACCTCCGAAAACATTCAGTACTTC. Translating it yields CASPRPSGTSENIQYF.

The DNA of the CDR3 is TGCGCCAGCAGCCAAGACGTCCAAGAGACCCAGTACTTC. As protein: CASSQDVQETQYF. V is TRBV4-1 and J is TRBJ2-5; D gene uncertain. V shed 0 bases and J shed 1 base, with 3 bases lying between them. The length of the CDR3 is 13 residues. From germline, CDR1 is MGHRA and CDR2 YSYEKL.

This chain connects TRBV4-3 to TRBJ2-3; 9 bases line up with TRBD1. The germline V gene encodes CDR1 LGHNA and CDR2 YSLEER. The CDR3 contains 16 residues. V shed 3 bases and J 4 bases; nucleotides not matched to a gene: 8. CDR3 in amino acids: CASSQRTGGWADTQYF. CDR3 in DNA: TGCGCCAGCAGCCAGAGAACAGGGGGCTGGGCAGATACGCAGTATTTT.